This T cell receptor beta chain was identified during a study of T cell repertoires in cytomegalovirus infection. Findings of the study overall: Across the ex vivo response, the dominant clonotypes were HLA-C-restricted CMV-specific TCR beta clonotypes.

MiXCR, run by TCRdb on the reads, gives a single entry per CDR3 protein. The sample includes roughly 640,000 distinct CDR3 sequences, 24% of them seen just once. The CDR3 extends over 16 amino acids. Deletions cut 0 bases from V and 0 bases from J, with 13 bases between. Germline assignment: CDR1 DFQATT and CDR2 SNEGSKA (reference sequence). With respect to this clonotype: The antigen is not known.

The source material was CD8+ T cells from PBMCs. The sequence derives from a human donor in good health (CMV status not recorded). Some clones in this sample may be carry-over from other donors' samples. This chain uses TRBV20-1 with TRBJ2-3; possible D gene TRBD2, 6 bases. In DNA form, the CDR3 reads TGCAGTGCTAGAGATATGGCGGGGCCTAGCACAGATACGCAGTATTTT. Translation: CSARDMAGPSTDTQYF.